Given below is one T cell receptor beta chain in context. This sample was included in a study of cytomegalovirus exposure and HLA in healthy donors. The CDR3 covers 16 residues. Germline values: CDR1 ENHRY, CDR2 SYGVKD. V lost 4 bases to trimming and J lost 2 bases; unmatched junction nucleotides: 4. PCR primers comprised 60 Vbeta and 13 Jbeta primers. Profiled with immunoSEQ multiplex PCR; TCRdb holds only in-frame clones, not every one. The data show nearly 200,000 clones, 70% to 80% seen once. The rearrangement uses TRBV10-3 and TRBJ2-5; 13 bases agree with TRBD2. Sequencing was performed on PBMCs. The TCR sequence derives from a woman in her 30s in good health and CMV-seropositive. In DNA, the CDR3 is TGTGCCATCAGTGCAGGGACTAGCGGGACACAAGAGACCCAGTACTTC. This codes for CAISAGTSGTQETQYF.